This TCR beta chain was profiled in a study of blood T cell repertoires in COVID-19. The wider study: The origin of the acute and convalescent COVID-19 samples was the United States, Italy and Spain. PBMCs, B-cell-depleted T cells, or T cells were the source of the cDNA or gDNA that made up the material.

CDR3 length: 14 residues. Trimming left V 2 bases short and J 0 bases short, with 8 bases between. Germline values: CDR1 GTSNPN, CDR2 SVGIG (reference sequence). How the authors handled the data: By means of reference gene primer amplification, nucleated cell counts were estimated. The assay was immunoSEQ multiplex PCR, and TCRdb's table has in-frame clones only and misses some. V, J and clone size reflect that table, while D and trimming were determined from the DNA. The repertoire holds fewer than 400,000 clones, with around 85% as singletons. Participants had their cohort set by participant-reported clinical history.

The material sequenced was PBMCs or T cells enriched from blood (not recorded which). This rearrangement joins TRBV30 to TRBJ2-1, with D maybe TRBD1 (6 bases). The origin of this receptor is a young woman who had been exposed to COVID-19. CDR3 in DNA: TGTGCCTGGAGTAGGGGGAGCTCCTACAATGAGCAGTTCTTC. This codes for CAWSRGSSYNEQFF.